This T cell receptor (beta chain) came from a study of T cell clones after liver transplantation. Across the study: Third-party-reactive TCRbeta sequences from pre-transplant mixed lymphocyte reactions served as antigen-independent comparators. Apart from a few HCV-positive recipients, transplants were for non-autoimmune, non-viral reasons.

Trimming removed 3 bases from V and 2 bases from J; junction bases left unmatched: 3. Germline V lookup: CDR1 MNHEY, CDR2 SMNVEV (reference sequence). CDR3 length: 15 residues. Measured with immunoSEQ multiplex PCR; TCRdb has only the in-frame clones, and not every one. The sample lists nearly 55,000 clones, roughly 84% occurring once. This TCR was sampled from a human donor who received a liver transplant. The J gene is TRBJ2-3, the V gene TRBV27; 9 bases match TRBD2. This sample comprised CD4+ T cells from blood, obtained before liver transplant. Written as DNA, the CDR3 is TGTGCCAGCAGTTTTCGCGGGAGGGCCACAGATACGCAGTATTTT. Translating it yields CASSFRGRATDTQYF.